This is a list of T cell receptor beta chains from one sample in a study of control samples from healthy donors and cancer patients. The data were produced by immunoSEQ multiplex PCR, yet TCRdb's version contains in-frame clones alone and is incomplete. The repertoire has approximately 190,000 clones, about nine tenths of them found once; the top ten carry less than 2%. The sequenced sample consisted of blood. Receptors originate from a man under 40 in good health. Each CDR3 is given with its conserved first and last residue. Each record gives: J gene, V gene, clone size, D gene, CDR3 protein, CDR3 DNA. The D gene is left open where the match is weak. Size is stated for part of the rows, as once, few or many counts, or as a class when the clone is expanded.

J: TRBJ2-7
V: TRBV10-3
size: -
D: -
CDR3: CAISGSYEQYF
DNA: TGTGCCATCAGTGGGTCCTACGAGCAGTACTTC

J: TRBJ1-1
V: TRBV30
size: -
D: -
CDR3: CAWSRGRAEAFF
DNA: TGTGCCTGGAGTAGGGGAAGGGCTGAAGCTTTCTTT

J: TRBJ1-4
V: TRBV9
size: -
D: TRBD1
CDR3: CASSVGQGGPKLFF
DNA: TGTGCCAGCAGCGTAGGACAGGGCGGCCCGAAACTGTTTTTT

J: TRBJ2-3
V: TRBV2
size: -
D: TRBD2
CDR3: CASLGGVRLAGLTITDTQYF
DNA: TGTGCCAGCTTGGGGGGAGTCCGGCTAGCGGGACTAACGATCACAGATACGCAGTATTTT

J: TRBJ2-7
V: TRBV10-3
size: -
D: -
CDR3: CAISEYQISYEQYF
DNA: TGTGCCATCAGTGAGTACCAGATATCCTACGAGCAGTACTTC

J: TRBJ2-3
V: TRBV7-9
size: once
D: TRBD2
CDR3: CASSERGGRTDTQYF
DNA: TGTGCCAGCAGCGAGCGGGGGGGCCGCACAGATACGCAGTATTTT

J: TRBJ1-5
V: TRBV30
size: -
D: -
CDR3: CAWSGDSAQPQHF
DNA: TGTGCCTGGAGCGGGGATTCGGCTCAGCCCCAGCATTTT

J: TRBJ2-2
V: TRBV19
size: -
D: TRBD1
CDR3: CASSIWGTGAAGELFF
DNA: TGTGCCAGTAGTATATGGGGAACAGGGGCCGCCGGGGAGCTGTTTTTT

J: TRBJ1-4
V: TRBV24-1
size: -
D: -
CDR3: CATSDPRKKDEKLFF
DNA: TGTGCCACCAGTGATCCCAGGAAGAAGGATGAAAAACTGTTTTTT

J: TRBJ1-2
V: TRBV11-2
size: -
D: TRBD1
CDR3: CASSLSVRPGGDGYTF
DNA: TGTGCCAGCAGCTTATCCGTCCGTCCAGGGGGAGATGGCTACACCTTC

J: TRBJ1-2
V: TRBV19
size: -
D: TRBD1
CDR3: CASRGQGGYGYTF
DNA: TGTGCCAGTAGGGGACAGGGAGGGTACGGCTACACCTTC

J: TRBJ2-7
V: TRBV12-5
size: -
D: TRBD2
CDR3: CASGFSGGPELYEQYF
DNA: TGTGCTAGTGGTTTCAGCGGGGGCCCCGAACTCTACGAGCAGTACTTC

J: TRBJ1-2
V: TRBV6-2/TRBV6-3
size: -
D: -
CDR3: CASSHRGFYGYTF
DNA: TGTGCCAGCAGTCACCGCGGATTCTATGGCTACACCTTC

J: TRBJ2-2
V: TRBV9
size: -
D: TRBD1
CDR3: CASSAGQGALNTGELFF
DNA: TGTGCCAGCAGCGCAGGACAGGGGGCGTTGAACACCGGGGAGCTGTTTTTT

J: TRBJ1-3
V: TRBV30
size: -
D: -
CDR3: CAWASGNTIYF
DNA: TGTGCCTGGGCCTCTGGAAACACCATATATTTT

J: TRBJ1-4
V: TRBV2
size: -
D: -
CDR3: CASSGTGEEKLFF
DNA: TGTGCCAGCAGCGGGACGGGGGAGGAAAAACTGTTTTTT

J: TRBJ2-2
V: TRBV5-5
size: -
D: -
CDR3: CASSPLKTGGPGELFF
DNA: TGTGCCAGCAGCCCATTAAAGACAGGCGGTCCCGGGGAGCTGTTTTTT

J: TRBJ2-7
V: TRBV10-2
size: -
D: TRBD1
CDR3: CASRPPGTGTGEQYF
DNA: TGCGCCAGCAGACCACCGGGGACAGGGACGGGGGAGCAGTACTTC

J: TRBJ1-1
V: TRBV5-1
size: few
D: TRBD1
CDR3: CASSFRDRGTGTEAFF
DNA: TGCGCCAGCAGCTTCCGGGACAGGGGTACGGGCACTGAAGCTTTCTTT

J: TRBJ1-4
V: TRBV29-1
size: -
D: TRBD1
CDR3: CSVETGQVGEKLFF
DNA: TGCAGCGTTGAAACGGGACAGGTGGGCGAAAAACTGTTTTTT

J: TRBJ1-4
V: TRBV29-1
size: -
D: -
CDR3: CSVVEGNEKLFF
DNA: TGCAGCGTTGTGGAGGGTAATGAAAAACTGTTTTTT

J: TRBJ1-2
V: TRBV12-3/TRBV12-4
size: -
D: -
CDR3: CASSLGPKYGYTF
DNA: TGTGCCAGCAGCCTGGGACCGAAGTATGGCTACACCTTC

J: TRBJ1-1
V: TRBV13
size: -
D: -
CDR3: CATGLNTEAFF
DNA: TGTGCCACCGGGTTGAACACTGAAGCTTTCTTT

J: TRBJ2-1
V: TRBV27
size: -
D: -
CDR3: CASSLGSGYENEQFF
DNA: TGTGCCAGCAGTTTAGGGTCAGGGTATGAGAATGAGCAGTTCTTC

J: TRBJ1-2
V: TRBV20-1
size: -
D: TRBD1
CDR3: CSAGDRVRYTF
DNA: TGCAGTGCTGGGGACAGGGTTCGATACACCTTC

J: TRBJ2-5
V: TRBV3-1/TRBV3-2
size: -
D: -
CDR3: CASSPSFQPQETQYF
DNA: TGTGCCAGCAGCCCATCGTTTCAGCCCCAAGAGACCCAGTACTTC

J: TRBJ1-1
V: TRBV5-1
size: -
D: TRBD1
CDR3: CASSLSGGMNTEAFF
DNA: TGCGCCAGCAGCTTGTCAGGGGGCATGAACACTGAAGCTTTCTTT

J: TRBJ2-1
V: TRBV3-1/TRBV3-2
size: -
D: TRBD1
CDR3: CASSQDLDRVVLNEQFF
DNA: TGTGCCAGCAGCCAAGATCTCGACAGGGTGGTTCTCAATGAGCAGTTCTTC

J: TRBJ1-2
V: TRBV27
size: -
D: TRBD1
CDR3: CASSYQGAGYGYTF
DNA: TGTGCCAGCAGTTATCAGGGGGCGGGCTATGGCTACACCTTC

J: TRBJ2-1
V: TRBV7-2
size: -
D: -
CDR3: CASSLVVAGTGNEQFF
DNA: TGTGCCAGCAGCTTAGTGGTAGCGGGGACAGGGAATGAGCAGTTCTTC

J: TRBJ2-2
V: TRBV28
size: once
D: -
CDR3: CASSFSGELFF
DNA: TGTGCCAGCAGTTTTTCCGGGGAGCTGTTTTTT

J: TRBJ1-3
V: TRBV9
size: -
D: -
CDR3: CASGRESGNTIYF
DNA: TGTGCCAGCGGGAGGGAGAGTGGAAACACCATATATTTT

J: TRBJ1-2
V: TRBV10-3
size: -
D: -
CDR3: CAMRPGPSDHYGYTF
DNA: TGTGCCATGAGACCGGGACCCAGTGACCACTATGGCTACACCTTC

J: TRBJ2-2
V: TRBV7-9
size: -
D: -
CDR3: CASSFRGAGLRNTGELFF
DNA: TGTGCCAGCAGCTTTAGGGGGGCGGGGCTACGGAACACCGGGGAGCTGTTTTTT

J: TRBJ2-7
V: TRBV27
size: -
D: TRBD2
CDR3: CASSPRTSGSYEQYF
DNA: TGTGCCAGCAGTCCCCGGACTAGCGGTTCCTACGAGCAGTACTTC

J: TRBJ2-3
V: TRBV11-3
size: -
D: TRBD2
CDR3: CASSPSTSGRSSTDTQYF
DNA: TGTGCCAGCAGCCCCTCGACTAGCGGCCGTTCTAGCACAGATACGCAGTATTTT

J: TRBJ1-2
V: TRBV3-1/TRBV3-2
size: -
D: -
CDR3: CASSQLRGAYYGYTF
DNA: TGTGCCAGCAGCCAATTACGGGGGGCGTATTATGGCTACACCTTC

J: TRBJ2-1
V: TRBV19
size: -
D: TRBD1
CDR3: CASSSGGSYNEQFF
DNA: TGTGCCAGTAGTTCAGGGGGATCATACAATGAGCAGTTCTTC

J: TRBJ2-7
V: TRBV10-3
size: -
D: TRBD2
CDR3: CAISEGTSGSTYEQYF
DNA: TGTGCCATCAGTGAGGGGACTAGCGGATCCACCTACGAGCAGTACTTC

J: TRBJ2-4
V: TRBV10-2
size: once
D: -
CDR3: CASSSHSTGAKNIQYF
DNA: TGCGCCAGCAGTTCTCATTCTACGGGGGCCAAAAACATTCAGTACTTC

J: TRBJ1-1
V: TRBV29-1
size: -
D: -
CDR3: CSVTRERRTEAFF
DNA: TGCAGCGTTACCCGGGAAAGAAGGACTGAAGCTTTCTTT

J: TRBJ1-2
V: TRBV5-1
size: -
D: -
CDR3: CASSLGQPLRANYGYTF
DNA: TGCGCCAGCAGCTTGGGTCAGCCGCTCCGGGCTAACTATGGCTACACCTTC

J: TRBJ1-2
V: TRBV4-2
size: -
D: TRBD1
CDR3: CASSQDRATGTRNYGYTF
DNA: TGTGCCAGCAGCCAAGATCGAGCGACAGGGACGCGGAACTATGGCTACACCTTC

J: TRBJ2-1
V: TRBV6-5
size: once
D: -
CDR3: CASSRSSYNEQFF
DNA: TGTGCCAGCAGCCGGAGCTCCTACAATGAGCAGTTCTTC

J: TRBJ2-1
V: TRBV5-4
size: -
D: -
CDR3: CASSPPRGVGQFF
DNA: TGTGCCAGCAGCCCCCCCAGGGGGGTGGGGCAGTTCTTC

J: TRBJ2-1
V: TRBV10-3
size: -
D: TRBD2
CDR3: CAISEASGVEEQFF
DNA: TGTGCCATCAGTGAGGCTAGCGGGGTGGAGGAGCAGTTCTTC

J: TRBJ1-2
V: TRBV30
size: -
D: TRBD1
CDR3: CAWSVGQGAYGYTF
DNA: TGTGCCTGGAGTGTGGGACAGGGGGCGTACGGCTACACCTTC

J: TRBJ1-1
V: TRBV3-1/TRBV3-2
size: -
D: -
CDR3: CASSQGGPLTF
DNA: TGTGCCAGCAGCCAAGGAGGTCCCCTTACTTTT

J: TRBJ2-1
V: TRBV12-5
size: -
D: -
CDR3: CASALNEQFF
DNA: TGTGCTAGTGCCCTCAATGAGCAGTTCTTC

J: TRBJ1-2
V: TRBV5-1
size: -
D: -
CDR3: CASSLDRWRYTF
DNA: TGCGCCAGCAGCTTGGACAGGTGGCGCTACACCTTC

J: TRBJ2-1
V: TRBV7-2
size: once
D: TRBD2
CDR3: CASSLGESGATSYNEQFF
DNA: TGTGCCAGCAGCTTAGGCGAGAGCGGGGCAACCTCCTACAATGAGCAGTTCTTC

J: TRBJ1-4
V: TRBV19
size: few
D: -
CDR3: CASSLGFTNEKLFF
DNA: TGTGCCAGTAGCTTAGGGTTTACTAATGAAAAACTGTTTTTT

J: TRBJ1-3
V: TRBV5-6
size: -
D: -
CDR3: CASSLGQYSGNTIYF
DNA: TGTGCCAGCAGCTTGGGACAGTACTCTGGAAACACCATATATTTT

J: TRBJ1-1
V: TRBV19
size: once
D: TRBD1
CDR3: CASTRDRGTEAFF
DNA: TGTGCCAGTACCCGAGACAGGGGTACTGAAGCTTTCTTT

J: TRBJ2-3
V: TRBV7-8
size: -
D: -
CDR3: CASSSRGSLTDTQYF
DNA: TGTGCCAGCAGCTCCCGGGGTAGTTTAACAGATACGCAGTATTTT

J: TRBJ2-1
V: TRBV5-1
size: -
D: TRBD2
CDR3: CASSLVPSGIYNEQFF
DNA: TGCGCCAGCAGCTTGGTACCTAGCGGGATCTACAATGAGCAGTTCTTC

J: TRBJ1-1
V: TRBV2
size: -
D: -
CDR3: CASRRRVGTEAFF
DNA: TGTGCCAGCAGGCGAAGGGTGGGGACTGAAGCTTTCTTT